The T cell receptor beta chain under discussion was sequenced for a study of PD-1 blockade in classical Hodgkin lymphoma. Points from the study as a whole: In CD4+ cells, TCR diversity went up significantly by C4D1, but in CD8+ cells it did not.

Libraries were prepared by immunoSEQ multiplex PCR; TCRdb keeps only in-frame clonotypes and omits some of them. The profile shows over 35,000 clones, 60% to 85% of them singletons. A word on this clone: Antigen: not known.

CDR1 and CDR2 (germline): MDHEN, SYDVKM. The CDR3 is made up of 16 amino acids. Trimming cost V 3 bases and J 4 bases, with 16 bases left between them. All patients relapsed after autologous stem cell transplantation, and brentuximab vedotin exposure varied. The sequence was obtained from a human donor with classical Hodgkin lymphoma. The sequences come from peripheral blood mononuclear cells (PBMCs), collected before the second cycle of nivolumab. The J gene is TRBJ1-5, the V gene TRBV28; D might be TRBD1 (6 bases). This CDR3 is CASSFPSPRGNQPQHF. In DNA, the CDR3 is TGTGCCAGCAGTTTCCCTTCCCCCAGGGGAAATCAGCCCCAGCATTTT.